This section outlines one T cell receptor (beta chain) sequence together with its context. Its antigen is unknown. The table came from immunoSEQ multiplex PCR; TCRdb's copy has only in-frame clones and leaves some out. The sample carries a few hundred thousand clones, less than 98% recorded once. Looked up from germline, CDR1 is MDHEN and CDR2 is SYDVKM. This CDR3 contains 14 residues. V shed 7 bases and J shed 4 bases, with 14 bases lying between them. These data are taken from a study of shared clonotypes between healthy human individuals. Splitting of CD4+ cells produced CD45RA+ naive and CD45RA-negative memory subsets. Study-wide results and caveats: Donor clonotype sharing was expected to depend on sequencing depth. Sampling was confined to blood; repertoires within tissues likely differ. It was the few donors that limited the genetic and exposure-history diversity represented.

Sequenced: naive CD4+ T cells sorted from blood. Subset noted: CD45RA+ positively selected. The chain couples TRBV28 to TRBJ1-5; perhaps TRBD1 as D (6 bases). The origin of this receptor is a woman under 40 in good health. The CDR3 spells CASTERGGNQPQHF. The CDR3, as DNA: TGTGCCAGCACCGAAAGGGGGGGAAATCAGCCCCAGCATTTT.